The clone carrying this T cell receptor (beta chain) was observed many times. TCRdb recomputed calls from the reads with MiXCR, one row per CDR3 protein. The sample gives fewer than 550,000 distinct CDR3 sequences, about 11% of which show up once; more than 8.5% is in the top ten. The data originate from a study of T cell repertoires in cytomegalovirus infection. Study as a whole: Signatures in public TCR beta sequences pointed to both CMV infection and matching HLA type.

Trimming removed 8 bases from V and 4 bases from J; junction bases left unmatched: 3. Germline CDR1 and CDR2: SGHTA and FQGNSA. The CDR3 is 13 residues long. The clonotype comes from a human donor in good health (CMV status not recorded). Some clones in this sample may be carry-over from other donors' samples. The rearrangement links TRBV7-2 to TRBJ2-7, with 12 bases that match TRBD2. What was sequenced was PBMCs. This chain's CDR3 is CASSLAGGYEQYF. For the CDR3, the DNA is TGTGCCAGCTCACTAGCGGGGGGTTACGAGCAGTACTTC.